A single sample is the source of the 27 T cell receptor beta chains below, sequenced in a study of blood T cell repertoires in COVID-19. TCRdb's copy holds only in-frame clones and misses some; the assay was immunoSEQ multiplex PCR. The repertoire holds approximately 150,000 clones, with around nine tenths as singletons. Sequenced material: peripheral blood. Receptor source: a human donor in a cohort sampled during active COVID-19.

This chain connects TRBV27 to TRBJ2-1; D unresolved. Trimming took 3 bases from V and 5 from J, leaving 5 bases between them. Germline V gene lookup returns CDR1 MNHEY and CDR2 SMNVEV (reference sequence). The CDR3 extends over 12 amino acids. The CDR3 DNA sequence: TGTGCCAGCAGTTTGTCCAACAATGAGCAGTTCTTC. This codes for CASSLSNNEQFF.

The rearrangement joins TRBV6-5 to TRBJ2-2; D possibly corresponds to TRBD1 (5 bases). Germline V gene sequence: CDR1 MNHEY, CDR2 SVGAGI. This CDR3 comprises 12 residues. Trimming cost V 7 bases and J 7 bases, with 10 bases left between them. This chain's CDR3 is CASIQGYGELFF. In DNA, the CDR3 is TGTGCCAGCATTCAGGGATACGGGGAGCTGTTTTTT.

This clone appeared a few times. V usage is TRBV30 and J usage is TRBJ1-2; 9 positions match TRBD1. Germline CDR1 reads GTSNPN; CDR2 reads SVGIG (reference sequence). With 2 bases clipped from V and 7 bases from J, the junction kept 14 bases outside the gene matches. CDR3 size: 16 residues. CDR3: CAWSPGTGSGFSGYTF. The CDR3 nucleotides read TGTGCCTGGAGTCCCGGGACAGGGTCCGGGTTTAGTGGCTACACCTTC.

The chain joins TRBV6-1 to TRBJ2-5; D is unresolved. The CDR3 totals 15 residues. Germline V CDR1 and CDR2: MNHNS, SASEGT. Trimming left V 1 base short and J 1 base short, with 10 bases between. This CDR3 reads CASSEVDIGQETQYF. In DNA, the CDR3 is TGTGCCAGCAGTGAAGTAGACATTGGCCAAGAGACCCAGTACTTC.

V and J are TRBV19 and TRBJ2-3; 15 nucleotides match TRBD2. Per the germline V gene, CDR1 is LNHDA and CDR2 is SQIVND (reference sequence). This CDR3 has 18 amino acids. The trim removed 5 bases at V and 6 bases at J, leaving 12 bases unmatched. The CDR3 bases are TGTGCCAGTAGTGTGTCTACGGGACTAGCGGGAGGCAGGGATACGCAGTATTTT. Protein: CASSVSTGLAGGRDTQYF.

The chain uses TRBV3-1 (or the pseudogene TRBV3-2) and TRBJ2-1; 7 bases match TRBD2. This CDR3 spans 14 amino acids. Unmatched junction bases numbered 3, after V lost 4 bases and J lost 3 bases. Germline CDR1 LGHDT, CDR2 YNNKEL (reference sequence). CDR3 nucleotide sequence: TGTGCCAGCAGCCGCGGGAGTAACTACAATGAGCAGTTCTTC. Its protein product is CASSRGSNYNEQFF.

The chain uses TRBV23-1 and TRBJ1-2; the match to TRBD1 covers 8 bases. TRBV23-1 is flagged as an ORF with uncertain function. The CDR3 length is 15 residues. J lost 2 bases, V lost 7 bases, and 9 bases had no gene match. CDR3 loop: CASTQGDRRNYGYTF. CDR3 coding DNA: TGCGCCAGCACCCAGGGGGACAGGAGAAACTATGGCTACACCTTC.

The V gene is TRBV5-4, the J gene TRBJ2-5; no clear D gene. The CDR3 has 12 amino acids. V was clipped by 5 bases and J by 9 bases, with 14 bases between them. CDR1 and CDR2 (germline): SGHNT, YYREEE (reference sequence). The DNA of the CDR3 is TGTGCCAGCAGTATGGAGACCTCACCCCAGTACTTC. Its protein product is CASSMETSPQYF.

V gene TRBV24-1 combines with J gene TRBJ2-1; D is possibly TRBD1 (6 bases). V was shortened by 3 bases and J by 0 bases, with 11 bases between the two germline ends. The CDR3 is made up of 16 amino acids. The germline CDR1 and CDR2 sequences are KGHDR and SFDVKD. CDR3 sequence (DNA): TGTGCCACCAGTGATACAGGGAGAAGCTCCTACAATGAGCAGTTCTTC. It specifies CATSDTGRSSYNEQFF.

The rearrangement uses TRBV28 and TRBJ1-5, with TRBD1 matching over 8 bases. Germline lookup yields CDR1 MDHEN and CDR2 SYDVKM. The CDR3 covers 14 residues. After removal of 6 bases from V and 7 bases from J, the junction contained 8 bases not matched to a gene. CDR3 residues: CASRRQGAGQPQHF. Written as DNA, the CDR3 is TGTGCCAGCAGAAGGCAGGGGGCGGGCCAGCCCCAGCATTTT. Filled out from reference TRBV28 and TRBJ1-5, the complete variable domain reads DVKVTQSSRYLVKRTGEKVFLECVQDMDHENMFWYRQDPGLGLRLIYFSYDVKMKEKGDIPEGYSVSREKKERFSLILESASTNQTSMYLCASRRQGAGQPQHFGDGTRLSIL.

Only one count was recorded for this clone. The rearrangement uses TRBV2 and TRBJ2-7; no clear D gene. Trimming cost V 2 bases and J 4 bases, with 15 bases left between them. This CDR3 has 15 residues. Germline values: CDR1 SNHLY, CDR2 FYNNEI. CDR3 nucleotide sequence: TGTGCCAGCAGTGAACCCCGCCCTCCCCAGTACGAGCAGTACTTC. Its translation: CASSEPRPPQYEQYF.

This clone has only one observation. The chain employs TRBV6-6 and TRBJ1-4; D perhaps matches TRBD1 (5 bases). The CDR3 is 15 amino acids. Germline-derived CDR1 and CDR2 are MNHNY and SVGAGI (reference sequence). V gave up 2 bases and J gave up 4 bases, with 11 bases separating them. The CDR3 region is CASSYIGQDNEKLFF. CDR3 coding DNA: TGTGCCAGCAGTTACATAGGACAAGATAATGAAAAACTGTTTTTT.

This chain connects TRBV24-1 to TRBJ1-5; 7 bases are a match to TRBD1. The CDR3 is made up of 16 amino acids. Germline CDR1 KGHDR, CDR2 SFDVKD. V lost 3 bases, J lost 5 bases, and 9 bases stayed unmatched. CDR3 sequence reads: CATSDPNRGGDQPQHF. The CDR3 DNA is TGTGCCACCAGTGATCCTAACAGGGGTGGGGATCAGCCCCAGCATTTT.

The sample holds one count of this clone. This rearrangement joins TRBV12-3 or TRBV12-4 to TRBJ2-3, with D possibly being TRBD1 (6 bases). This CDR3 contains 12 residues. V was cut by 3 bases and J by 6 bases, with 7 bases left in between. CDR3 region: CASSFQGDTQYF. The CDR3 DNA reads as TGTGCCAGCAGTTTTCAGGGGGATACGCAGTATTTT.

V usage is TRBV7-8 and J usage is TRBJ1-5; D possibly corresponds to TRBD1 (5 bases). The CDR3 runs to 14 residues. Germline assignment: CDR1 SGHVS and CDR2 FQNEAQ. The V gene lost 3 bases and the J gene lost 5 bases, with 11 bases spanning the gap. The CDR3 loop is CASSFTGTDQPQHF. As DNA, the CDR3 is TGTGCCAGCAGCTTTACAGGTACCGATCAGCCCCAGCATTTT.

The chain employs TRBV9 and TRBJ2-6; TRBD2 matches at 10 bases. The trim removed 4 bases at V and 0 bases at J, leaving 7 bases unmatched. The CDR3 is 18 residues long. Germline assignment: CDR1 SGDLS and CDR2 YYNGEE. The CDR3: CASSFLAGVLSGANVLTF. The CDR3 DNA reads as TGTGCCAGCAGCTTCCTAGCGGGGGTCCTCTCTGGGGCCAACGTCCTGACTTTC.

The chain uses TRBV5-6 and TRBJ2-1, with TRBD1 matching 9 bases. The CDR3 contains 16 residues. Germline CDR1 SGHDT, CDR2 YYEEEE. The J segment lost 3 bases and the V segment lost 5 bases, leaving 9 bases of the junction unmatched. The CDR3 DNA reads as TGTGCCAGCAGGTCATTCGGGACAGGGAGCTACAATGAGCAGTTCTTC. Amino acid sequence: CASRSFGTGSYNEQFF. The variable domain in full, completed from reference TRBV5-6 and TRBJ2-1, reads DAGVTQSPTHLIKTRGQQVTLRCSPKSGHDTVSWYQQALGQGPQFIFQYYEEEERQRGNFPDRFSGHQFPNYSSELNVNALLLGDSALYLCASRSFGTGSYNEQFFGPGTRLTVL.

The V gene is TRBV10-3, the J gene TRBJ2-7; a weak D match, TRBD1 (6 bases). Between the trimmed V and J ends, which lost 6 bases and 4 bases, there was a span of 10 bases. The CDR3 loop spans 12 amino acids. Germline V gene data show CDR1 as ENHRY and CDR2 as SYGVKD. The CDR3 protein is CAISIQGYEQYF. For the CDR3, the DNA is TGTGCCATCAGCATACAGGGTTACGAGCAGTACTTC.

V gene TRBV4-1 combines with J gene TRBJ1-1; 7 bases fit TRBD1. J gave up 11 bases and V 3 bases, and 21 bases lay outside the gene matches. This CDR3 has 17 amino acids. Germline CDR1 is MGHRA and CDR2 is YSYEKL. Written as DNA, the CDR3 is TGCGCCAGCAGCCACGAGTTAAAAGGAGGGGGCTCTCGCGGGGCTTTCTTT. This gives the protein CASSHELKGGGSRGAFF.

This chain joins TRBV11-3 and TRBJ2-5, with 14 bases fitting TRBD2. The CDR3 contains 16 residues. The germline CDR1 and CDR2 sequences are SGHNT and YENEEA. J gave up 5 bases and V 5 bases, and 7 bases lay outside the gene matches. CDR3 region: CASSTGLAGVAETQYF. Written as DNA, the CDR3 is TGTGCCAGCAGCACGGGACTAGCGGGAGTTGCGGAGACCCAGTACTTC.

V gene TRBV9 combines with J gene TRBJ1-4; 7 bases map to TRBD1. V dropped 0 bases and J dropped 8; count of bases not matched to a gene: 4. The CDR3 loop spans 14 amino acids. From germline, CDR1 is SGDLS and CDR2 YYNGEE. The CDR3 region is CASSVAGGGEKLFF. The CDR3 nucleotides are TGTGCCAGCAGCGTAGCAGGGGGAGGAGAAAAACTGTTTTTT.

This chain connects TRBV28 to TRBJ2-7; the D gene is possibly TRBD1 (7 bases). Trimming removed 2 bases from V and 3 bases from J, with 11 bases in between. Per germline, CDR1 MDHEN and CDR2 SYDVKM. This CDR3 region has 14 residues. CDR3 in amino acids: CASSLHRGGYEQYF. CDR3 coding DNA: TGTGCCAGCAGTTTACACAGGGGAGGCTACGAGCAGTACTTC.

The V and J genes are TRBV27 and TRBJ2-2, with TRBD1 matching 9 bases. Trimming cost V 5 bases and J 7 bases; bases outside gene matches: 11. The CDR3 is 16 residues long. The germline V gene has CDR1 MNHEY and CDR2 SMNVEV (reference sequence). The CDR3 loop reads CASSPRGTGFVGELFF. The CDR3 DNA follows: TGTGCCAGCAGTCCGAGGGGGACAGGGTTTGTCGGGGAGCTGTTTTTT.

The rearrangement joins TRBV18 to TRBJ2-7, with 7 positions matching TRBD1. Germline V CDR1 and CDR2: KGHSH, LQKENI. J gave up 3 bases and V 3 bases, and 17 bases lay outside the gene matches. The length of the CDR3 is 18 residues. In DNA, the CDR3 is TGTGCCAGCTCACCGACAGGGTCCCAGTTCTGGGGTATCTACGAGCAGTACTTC. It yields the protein CASSPTGSQFWGIYEQYF. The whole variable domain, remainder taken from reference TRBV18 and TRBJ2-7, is NAGVMQNPRHLVRRRGQEARLRCSPMKGHSHVYWYRQLPEEGLKFMVYLQKENIIDESGMPKERFSAEFPKEGPSILRIQQVVRGDSAAYFCASSPTGSQFWGIYEQYFGPGTRLTVT.

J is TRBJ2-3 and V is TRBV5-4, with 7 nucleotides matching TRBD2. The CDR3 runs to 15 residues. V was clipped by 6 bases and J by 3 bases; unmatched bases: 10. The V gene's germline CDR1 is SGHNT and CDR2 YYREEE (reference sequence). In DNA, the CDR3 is TGTGCCAGCACGGCCCGTACGGGAGGAACAGATACGCAGTATTTT. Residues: CASTARTGGTDTQYF.

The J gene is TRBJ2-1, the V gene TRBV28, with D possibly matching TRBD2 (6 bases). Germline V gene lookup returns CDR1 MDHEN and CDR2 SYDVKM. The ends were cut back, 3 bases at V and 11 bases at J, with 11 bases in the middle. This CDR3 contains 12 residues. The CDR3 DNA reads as TGTGCCAGCAGTTTTCGGGGGACGCAGCAGTTCTTC. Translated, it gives CASSFRGTQQFF.

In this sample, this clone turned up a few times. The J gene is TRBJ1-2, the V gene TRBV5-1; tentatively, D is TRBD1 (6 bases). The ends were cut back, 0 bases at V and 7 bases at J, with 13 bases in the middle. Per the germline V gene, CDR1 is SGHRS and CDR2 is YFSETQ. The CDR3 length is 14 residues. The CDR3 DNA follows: TGCGCCAGCAGCTTGGCCACAGGGAGTAGTGGCTACACCTTC. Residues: CASSLATGSSGYTF.